The next 13 T cell receptor beta chains were all read from a single sample in a study of shared clonotypes between healthy human individuals. CD8 cells classed as naive were CD45RO-negative and positively selected for CCR7, excluding terminally differentiated effector memory CD45RA+ cells. Profiled with immunoSEQ multiplex PCR; TCRdb holds only in-frame clones, not every one. Of 1.5 million to 2.5 million clones detected, roughly 94% appear once; the ten largest clones hold approximately 1.2%. The sample consisted of naive CD8+ T cells sorted from blood. The receptor set was obtained from a man aged 18-30 years in good health.

The chain is built from TRBV2 and TRBJ1-1, with 7 bases fitting TRBD1. The germline CDR1 and CDR2 sequences are SNHLY and FYNNEI. V shed 5 bases and J 1 base; nucleotides not matched to a gene: 4. This CDR3 comprises 14 residues. DNA for the CDR3: TGTGCCAGCAGTACCGGGACAGAGAACACTGAAGCTTTCTTT. This codes for CASSTGTENTEAFF.

This chain uses TRBV2 with TRBJ1-1, with TRBD1 as a possible D gene (5 bases). V lost 10 bases, J lost 1 base, and 19 bases lay in between. The CDR3 spans 15 residues. Germline V gives CDR1 SNHLY, CDR2 FYNNEI. The CDR3 DNA reads TGTGCCACCCGGGGGGAGTGGATCCCGAACACTGAAGCTTTCTTT. Translated: CATRGEWIPNTEAFF.

The rearrangement uses TRBV4-3 and TRBJ2-1; D might be TRBD2 (6 bases). The V gene lost 1 base and the J gene lost 6 bases, with 7 bases spanning the gap. The length of the CDR3 is 13 residues. CDR1 and CDR2 (germline): LGHNA, YSLEER. CDR3 protein: CASSQVGGNEQFF. The CDR3 DNA reads TGCGCCAGCAGCCAAGTCGGGGGCAATGAGCAGTTCTTC.

This chain connects TRBV28 to TRBJ2-5; 12 bases map to TRBD2. CDR1 is MDHEN and CDR2 is SYDVKM in the germline V gene. V dropped 3 bases and J dropped 1; count of bases not matched to a gene: 9. This CDR3 region has 18 residues. CDR3 sequence: CASSFSTSGGNLQETQYF. Written as DNA, the CDR3 is TGTGCCAGCAGTTTTTCGACTAGCGGGGGCAACCTCCAAGAGACCCAGTACTTC.

This rearrangement joins TRBV30 to TRBJ2-1, with a possible D match to TRBD1 (5 bases). Trimming removed 7 bases at V and 6 bases at J, with 16 bases between. Germline V gene lookup returns CDR1 GTSNPN and CDR2 SVGIG (reference sequence). This CDR3 comprises 13 residues. CDR3 loop: CALGPGFTNEQFF. The CDR3 DNA is TGTGCCTTAGGACCAGGGTTTACCAATGAGCAGTTCTTC.

This chain connects TRBV11-2 to TRBJ2-1; D is ambiguous. The CDR3 length is 16 residues. Germline CDR1 SGHAT, CDR2 FQNNGV. Between the trimmed V and J ends, which lost 5 bases and 0 bases, there was a span of 14 bases. The chain's CDR3 is CASSRGQVSSYNEQFF. The CDR3 nucleotides are TGTGCCAGCAGCCGTGGGCAGGTCAGCTCCTACAATGAGCAGTTCTTC. Full variable domain (outside the CDR3, taken from reference TRBV11-2 and TRBJ2-1): EAGVAQSPRYKIIEKRQSVAFWCNPISGHATLYWYQQILGQGPKLLIQFQNNGVVDDSQLPKDRFSAERLKGVDSTLKIQPAKLEDSAVYLCASSRGQVSSYNEQFFGPGTRLTVL.

In DNA, the CDR3 is TGTGCCAGCAGACGAGAACTAGCGGGGGCGAACACCGGGGAGCTGTTTTTT. It codes for CASRRELAGANTGELFF. This chain connects TRBV7-6 to TRBJ2-2; 11 bases fit TRBD2. The trim removed 6 bases at V and 0 bases at J, leaving 6 bases unmatched. The CDR3 is 17 amino acids. CDR1 is SGHVS and CDR2 is FNYEAQ in the germline V gene.

This clone was seen only once. The gene calls are TRBV30 and TRBJ1-1; no clear D gene. The germline gives CDR1 GTSNPN, CDR2 SVGIG (reference sequence). V lost 5 bases and J lost 4, with 17 bases in between. The CDR3 is 14 amino acids. CDR3 sequence: CAWGPGLAGTEAFF. DNA for the CDR3: TGTGCCTGGGGGCCGGGTCTGGCGGGCACTGAAGCTTTCTTT.

The J gene is TRBJ1-5, the V gene TRBV27; D is undetermined. V lost 2 bases to trimming and J lost 0 bases, with 11 bases between them. The CDR3 has 16 amino acids. Germline assignment: CDR1 MNHEY and CDR2 SMNVEV (reference sequence). The CDR3 region is CASSLQLPYSNQPQHF. The CDR3 DNA follows: TGTGCCAGCAGTTTACAGTTGCCGTATAGCAATCAGCCCCAGCATTTT.

V is TRBV6-6 and J is TRBJ1-2; 9 bases match TRBD1. CDR3 length equals 15 residues. V lost 1 base and J lost 2; bases outside the gene matches: 2. Germline-derived CDR1 and CDR2 are MNHNY and SVGAGI (reference sequence). The DNA for the CDR3 is TGTGCCAGCAGTTACTACGGGACAGGGAACTATGGCTACACCTTC. It specifies CASSYYGTGNYGYTF.

This chain uses TRBV6-1 with TRBJ1-5, with D maybe TRBD1 (5 bases). The V and J ends lost 6 bases and 0 bases respectively, with 12 bases between them. The CDR3 runs 15 residues. Looked up from germline, CDR1 is MNHNS and CDR2 is SASEGT. CDR3 in amino acids: CASRDWDGSNQPQHF. CDR3 nucleotides: TGTGCCAGCAGAGACTGGGACGGTAGCAATCAGCCCCAGCATTTT.

V and J are TRBV4-1 and TRBJ1-1, with D perhaps matching TRBD1 (5 bases). Germline values: CDR1 MGHRA, CDR2 YSYEKL. The CDR3 length is 15 residues. V lost 1 base and J lost 5, with 14 bases in between. The CDR3 region is CASSQGRGLGTEAFF. DNA for the CDR3: TGCGCCAGCAGCCAAGGGCGGGGACTGGGGACTGAAGCTTTCTTT.

This chain uses TRBV9 with TRBJ1-4; 7 bases align to TRBD1. Germline CDR1 SGDLS, CDR2 YYNGEE. V was clipped by 7 bases and J by 5 bases; unmatched bases: 11. The CDR3 has 15 residues. CDR3 nucleotides: TGTGCCAGCTCTACATCCGGGACAGAGAATGAAAAACTGTTTTTT. It yields the protein CASSTSGTENEKLFF.